These 30 T cell receptor beta chains were sequenced from one sample in a study of tumor-infiltrating lymphocytes in primary liver carcinoma. Extraction of RNA together with DNA used roughly 19-31 mg of unsorted bulk tissue. Making TCR beta cDNA involved approximately 530 ng total RNA and a constant-region primer. Amplification in three nested multiplex PCR rounds with slightly modified ARM-PCR gave rise to TCR beta libraries. The first two PCR rounds, roughly 9 cycles each, used TRBV1-TRBV30 forward primers and a C-beta reverse primer. TCRdb itself ran the multiplex PCR reads through MiXCR, one entry per CDR3 protein. There are 52,000 or so distinct CDR3 sequences in the sample; approximately 80% occur only once, and approximately 25% lies in the top ten. Material for sequencing was liver tumor tissue from sampling region 5. This sample's subset: tumor region T5, tumor centre. The receptors come from a man aged 35 to 55 with primary liver carcinoma and hepatitis B virus infection.

A remark on this clonotype: This is likely a read error, given that the CDR3 carries no conserved phenylalanine or tryptophan at its end. The chain employs TRBV6-1 and TRBJ2-1, with TRBD2 as a possible D gene (6 bases). The germline gives CDR1 MNHNS, CDR2 SASEGT. Trimming shortened V by 11 bases and J by 6 bases, and 17 bases separated the two germline ends. The CDR3 consists of 13 residues. The CDR3 loop is CAGEEGLSNEQFS. In DNA form, the CDR3 reads TGTGCCGGCGAGGAGGGATTAAGCAATGAGCAGTTCTCC.

A word on this clonotype: The junction departs from germline at one end; a sequencing error may be responsible. The V call is TRBV7-9, the J call TRBJ1-1; D gene uncertain. This CDR3 has 13 residues. Germline values: CDR1 SEHNR, CDR2 FQNEAQ (reference sequence). The CDR3 here is CACSLHEATEAFF. CDR3 DNA: TGTGCCTGCAGCTTACATGAAGCCACTGAAGCTTTCTTT.

For this clonotype: A junction boundary mismatches the germline segment, possibly from a read error. The chain links TRBV12-3 or TRBV12-4 to TRBJ2-4, with TRBD1 matching 7 bases. The CDR3 extends over 17 amino acids. The CDR3 loop is CASSPGGRARAQNIKYF. CDR3 DNA sequence: TGTGCCAGCAGCCCAGGGGGTAGAGCCCGGGCCCAAAACATTAAGTACTTC.

By share of the sample, this clonotype is medium-sized. The J gene is TRBJ1-1, the V gene TRBV6-2 or TRBV6-3; a possible D gene is TRBD1 (6 bases). CDR3 size: 12 residues. Trimming cost V 8 bases and J 2 bases, with 9 bases left between them. CDR1 is MNHEY and CDR2 is SVGEGT in the germline V gene. CDR3: CASGTRNTEAFF. CDR3 sequence (DNA): TGTGCCAGCGGGACACGTAACACTGAAGCTTTCTTT.

The chain employs TRBV11-1 and TRBJ2-2; D is uncertain. CDR3 size: 12 residues. V was trimmed by 8 bases and J by 3 bases, leaving 7 bases between them. CDR1 and CDR2 from the germline V gene are SGHAT and FQDESV (reference sequence). This chain's CDR3 is CASFWDTGELFF. The CDR3 DNA reads as TGTGCCAGCTTTTGGGACACCGGGGAGCTGTTTTTT.

Points on this clonotype: At one of its ends the junction is not consistent with the germline gene, which may arise from a read error. The genes are TRBV11-3 and TRBJ2-7; 7 bases map to TRBD1. Germline V gives CDR1 SGHNT, CDR2 YENEEA. The CDR3 contains 13 residues. This CDR3 is CTSRVGQSYEQYF. CDR3 nucleotides: TGTACCAGCCGCGTGGGACAGTCCTACGAGCAATACTTC. Complete variable domain (other parts from reference TRBV11-3 and TRBJ2-7): EAGVVQSPRYKIIEKKQPVAFWCNPISGHNTLYWYLQNLGQGPELLIRYENEEAVDDSQLPKDRFSAERLKGVDSTLKIQPAELGDSAVYLCTSRVGQSYEQYFGPGTRLTVT.

The rearrangement uses TRBV6-2 or TRBV6-3 and TRBJ2-7; 8 bases map to TRBD1. CDR1 and CDR2 (germline): MNHEY, SVGEGT. J gave up 3 bases and V 11 bases, and 12 bases lay outside the gene matches. The CDR3 extends over 14 amino acids. CDR3 loop: CAYSFDRGYYEQYF. The CDR3 coding sequence is TGTGCCTACTCCTTTGACAGGGGATACTACGAGCAGTACTTC.

This clonotype was counted many times. The chain uses TRBV28 and TRBJ1-3; D gene unclear. Germline lookup yields CDR1 MDHEN and CDR2 SYDVKM. The CDR3 length is 16 residues. V was trimmed by 6 bases and J by 0 bases, leaving 15 bases between them. The CDR3 loop is CASRPTGAYSGNTIYF. CDR3 DNA sequence: TGTGCCAGCAGACCAACGGGAGCTTACTCTGGAAACACCATATATTTT.

Regarding this clonotype: One junction end disagrees with the germline gene, perhaps due to a read error. CDR3 in amino acids: CASNQTRGTSGELFF. The CDR3 DNA sequence: TGTGCCAGCAACCAAACCCGGGGCACATCCGGGGAGCTGTTTTTT. V is TRBV4-2 and J is TRBJ2-2, with D possibly called TRBD1 or TRBD2 (5 bases each). CDR1 and CDR2 from the germline V gene are LGHNA and YNFKEQ. The CDR3 contains 15 residues.

Within the sample, this clonotype is medium-sized. The gene calls are TRBV6-1 and TRBJ2-5; weak D call: TRBD1 (6 bases). The CDR3 runs to 18 residues. Germline-derived CDR1 and CDR2 are MNHNS and SASEGT. Between the trimmed V and J ends, which lost 2 bases and 4 bases, there was a span of 23 bases. CDR3 coding DNA: TGTGCCAGCAGTGAAAATTTAATGGGGGCGGCCGTTGGAGAGACCCAGTACTTC. Encoded protein: CASSENLMGAAVGETQYF.

This clonotype was seen a handful of times. The chain combines TRBV11-2 with TRBJ2-5; weak D call: TRBD2 (5 bases). The V and J ends lost 6 bases and 5 bases respectively, with 19 bases between them. CDR1 SGHAT and CDR2 FQNNGV come from the germline V gene. The CDR3 is 15 residues long. CDR3 in DNA: TGTGCCAGCAGTCGTTGGACTGGTCCCGCGGAGACCCAGTACTTC. Its translation: CASSRWTGPAETQYF.

Regarding this clonotype: One end of the junction does not line up with germline, which may come from a read error. This chain links TRBV11-2 with TRBJ1-5, with a tentative D call TRBD1 (6 bases). The CDR3 is made up of 16 amino acids. The germline V gene has CDR1 SGHAT and CDR2 FQNNGV. The CDR3 DNA sequence: TGTGCCAGCAGTCTAAAAGGGGGACTGACGAATCAGGCCCAGCAGTTT. Its protein product is CASSLKGGLTNQAQQF.

Remarks on this clonotype: Compared with germline, one end of the junction differs, possibly owing to a read error. This chain connects TRBV7-9 to TRBJ2-1; 14 bases align to TRBD2. This CDR3 has 18 residues. In germline, CDR1 is SEHNR, CDR2 FQNEAQ (reference sequence). CDR3 nucleotide sequence: TGTGCCAGCAGCCCCGGGACTAGCGGGGGAAGCTCCTTCAATGAGCAGCTCTTC. It yields the protein CASSPGTSGGSSFNEQLF.

About this clonotype itself: A junction end diverges from the germline sequence, so it may reflect a read error. The chain employs TRBV30 and TRBJ2-7; D is unresolved. The CDR3 loop spans 13 amino acids. CDR1 and CDR2 (germline): GTSNPN, SVGIG (reference sequence). The CDR3 DNA sequence: TGTGCCTGGAGTCCCCTATTCCTCTACGAACAGTACTTC. It codes for CAWSPLFLYEQYF. The variable domain in full, with the rest retrieved from reference TRBV30 and TRBJ2-7, is SQTIHQWPATLVQPVGSPLSLECTVEGTSNPNLYWYRQAAGRGLQLLFYSVGIGQISSEVPQNLSASRPQDRQFILSSKKLLLSDSGFYLCAWSPLFLYEQYFGPGTRLTVT.

J is TRBJ2-1 and V is TRBV14; TRBD2 matches 8 bases. Germline CDR1 is SGHDN and CDR2 is FVKESK. J gave up 6 bases and V 6 bases, and 13 bases lay outside the gene matches. The CDR3 contains 16 residues. The CDR3 region is CASSAVAGWAINEQFF. The CDR3 DNA reads as TGTGCCAGCAGTGCCGTAGCGGGGTGGGCAATCAATGAGCAGTTCTTC.

A word on this clonotype: At one end the junction does not follow the germline gene, possibly because of a read error. This chain links TRBV12-3 or TRBV12-4 with TRBJ1-2, with D uncertain. This CDR3 spans 12 amino acids. The CDR3, as DNA: TGTGCCGGCAGTTTGGGTGGATATGGCCACACCTTC. It encodes CAGSLGGYGHTF.

The rearrangement joins TRBV7-8 to TRBJ2-3, with D uncertain. V lost 1 base to trimming and J lost 7 bases, with 18 bases between them. This CDR3 contains 16 residues. CDR1 is SGHVS, CDR2 FQNEAQ, per germline. The CDR3 nucleotides are TGTGCCAGCAGCTTAGGAGCGATTCACTCTTCTTATACGCAGTATTTT. The encoded protein is CASSLGAIHSSYTQYF.

As for this clonotype: Given the absence of the conserved phenylalanine or tryptophan at the CDR3 end, a read error is likely. It is unclear where the CDR3 begins or ends on the DNA, so no DNA is shown, and the CDR3 is as TCRdb lists it. The chain combines TRBV29-1 with TRBJ2-2; the D call TRBD1 from the table was never checked on the DNA. Germline V gene sequence: CDR1 SQVTM, CDR2 ANQGSEA. The CDR3 spans 11 residues, counting both ends. The CDR3 spells CSAKGNGELLY.

For this clonotype: One junction end disagrees with the germline gene, perhaps due to a read error. The chain carries TRBV7-3 and TRBJ1-2, with D tentatively TRBD1 (5 bases). Germline CDR1 and CDR2: SGHTA and FQGTGA. The CDR3 sequence is 15 residues long. For the CDR3, the DNA is TGTGCCAGCAGCCCGAGCGGGGCAGCAAACTATGACTACACCTTC. The encoded protein is CASSPSGAANYDYTF.

As for this clonotype: Germline and junction disagree at one end, which may indicate a read error. This chain's CDR3 is CANTSSVYDQYF. The CDR3 DNA is TGTGCCAACACCTCTAGTGTCTACGACCAGTACTTC. V is TRBV6-2 or TRBV6-3 and J is TRBJ2-7; no clear D gene. CDR1 MNHEY and CDR2 SVGEGT come from the germline V gene. This CDR3 region has 12 residues.

Details on this clonotype: The junction departs from the called germline gene at one end, perhaps through a read error. The J gene is TRBJ2-5, the V gene TRBV29-1, with unresolved D. This CDR3 has 15 residues. The germline V gene encodes CDR1 SQVTM and CDR2 ANQGSEA. The CDR3, as DNA: TGCAGTGTTGAATCCTCGGCGGCTAGATCGGAGACCCAGTACTTC. Protein sequence: CSVESSAARSETQYF.

On this clonotype itself: Since the CDR3 does not end with the conserved phenylalanine or tryptophan, this likely comes from a read error. The DNA is left out, because the CDR3 cannot be placed on it with certainty; the CDR3 is given as TCRdb lists it. This chain uses TRBV11-2 with TRBJ2-5; the table's D call, TRBD2, was not checked against the DNA. 17 amino acids form the CDR3, both terminal residues included. Per the germline V gene, CDR1 is SGHAT and CDR2 is FQNNGV. CDR3: CASSLRLASDSSETEYS.

The chain recombines TRBV12-3 or TRBV12-4 with TRBJ2-1; D unclear. V was pared by 8 bases and J by 6 bases, with 14 bases between. The CDR3 sequence is 13 residues long. This CDR3 reads CASGPLMANEQFF. The CDR3 region has the DNA TGTGCCAGCGGCCCTTTGATGGCCAATGAGCAGTTCTTC.

This clonotype was detected only once. It is likely a read error, because the conserved phenylalanine at the end of the CDR3 is missing. The CDR3 bases are TGTGCCAGCACCCGAGCGGGAGGACAAGAGACTCAGTACTGC. Translating gives CASTRAGGQETQYC. J is TRBJ2-5 and V is TRBV11-2, with TRBD2 identical over 9 bases. The CDR3 contains 14 residues. CDR1 and CDR2 from the germline V gene are SGHAT and FQNNGV.

The chain employs TRBV2 and TRBJ2-2, with D maybe TRBD1 (5 bases). Trimming stripped 2 bases from V and 4 bases from J, with 5 bases between. The CDR3 totals 13 residues. Looked up from germline, CDR1 is SNHLY and CDR2 is FYNNEI. The CDR3, as DNA: TGTGCCAGCAGTGAACAGGGCACCGGGGAGCTGTTTTTT. Protein sequence: CASSEQGTGELFF.

This clonotype has a handful of counts. The junction differs from germline at one of its ends, possibly a read error. The V and J genes are TRBV5-8 and TRBJ2-2, with 8 bases fitting TRBD2. Germline lookup yields CDR1 SGHTS and CDR2 YDEGEE. CDR3 length: 17 amino acids. The CDR3 loop is CASSLEIVAGTTGVLFF. The CDR3 coding sequence is TGTGCCAGCAGCTTGGAGATTGTAGCGGGGACCACCGGGGTGCTGTTTTTT.

The chain combines TRBV11-2 with TRBJ2-6; D possibly corresponds to TRBD2 (6 bases). Trimming removed 5 bases from V and 11 bases from J, with 37 bases in between. CDR1 and CDR2 from the germline V gene are SGHAT and FQNNGV. The CDR3 spans 21 residues. The DNA for the CDR3 is TGTGCCAGCAGCATGGGGGGAGACTGGGGCATTTCCCTCTCTGAGCCCGACGTCCTGACTTTC. It is translated as CASSMGGDWGISLSEPDVLTF.

In regard to this clonotype: A single base separates this from a much larger clone, so it may be a read error. The chain carries TRBV7-9 and TRBJ2-7; 7 bases align to TRBD1. The germline V gene encodes CDR1 SEHNR and CDR2 FQNEAQ (reference sequence). V gave up 5 bases and J gave up 5 bases; unmatched junction bases: 9. There are 14 residues in the CDR3. CDR3 nucleotide sequence: TGTGCCAGCAGCACCGGACAGGATCCGAACGAGCAGTACTTC. As protein: CASSTGQDPNEQYF.

Remarks on this clonotype: The junction shows a germline mismatch at one end, possibly a read error. The chain carries TRBV6-5 and TRBJ2-7; 9 bases align to TRBD1. Germline lookup yields CDR1 MNHEY and CDR2 SVGAGI. The CDR3 has 14 residues. In DNA form, the CDR3 reads TGTGCTAGCAGTCCATCCCGGGACAGGGTGGAGCAGTACTTC. Translated: CASSPSRDRVEQYF.

Notes on this clonotype: Germline is not matched at one junction end, which may reflect a read error. This chain joins TRBV11-1 and TRBJ2-2, with a weak D call TRBD2 (5 bases). Germline assignment: CDR1 SGHAT and CDR2 FQDESV (reference sequence). The CDR3 spans 13 residues. DNA for the CDR3: TGTGCCAGCGGCTTTTGGAACACCGGGGAGCTGATTTTT. It specifies CASGFWNTGELIF.